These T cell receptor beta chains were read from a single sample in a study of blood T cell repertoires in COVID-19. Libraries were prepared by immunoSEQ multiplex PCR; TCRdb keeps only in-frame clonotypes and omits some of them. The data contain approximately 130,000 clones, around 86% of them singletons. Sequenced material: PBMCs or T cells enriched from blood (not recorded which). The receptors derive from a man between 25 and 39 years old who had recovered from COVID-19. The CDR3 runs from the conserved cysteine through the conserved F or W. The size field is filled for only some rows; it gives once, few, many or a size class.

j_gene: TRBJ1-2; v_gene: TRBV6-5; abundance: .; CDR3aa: CASSYLPENYGYTF
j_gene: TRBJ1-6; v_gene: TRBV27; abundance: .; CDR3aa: CASSWGQSNSPLHF
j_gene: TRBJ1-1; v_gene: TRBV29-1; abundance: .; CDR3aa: CSGRTGSTEAFF
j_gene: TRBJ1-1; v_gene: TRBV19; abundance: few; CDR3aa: CASSGSWWGTPDLNTEAFF
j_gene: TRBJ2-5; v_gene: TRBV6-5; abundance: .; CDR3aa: CASSRGTDTGGTQYF
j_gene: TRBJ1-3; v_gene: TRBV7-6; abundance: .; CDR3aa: CASSLRQGAAGNTIYF
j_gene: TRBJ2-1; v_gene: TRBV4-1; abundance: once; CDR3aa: CASSQLTRAHEQFF
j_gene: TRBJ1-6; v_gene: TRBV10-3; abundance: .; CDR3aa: CAISDPESSYNSPLHF
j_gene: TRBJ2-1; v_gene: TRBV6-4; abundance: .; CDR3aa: CASSEGAAYNEQFF
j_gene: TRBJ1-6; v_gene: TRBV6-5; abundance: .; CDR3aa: CASTYTRDSYNSPLHF
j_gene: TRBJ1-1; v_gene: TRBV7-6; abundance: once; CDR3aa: CASSLQQGGNTEAFF
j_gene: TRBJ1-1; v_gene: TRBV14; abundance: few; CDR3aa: CASRISGGTEAFF
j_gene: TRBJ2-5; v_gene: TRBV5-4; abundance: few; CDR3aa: CASSPTSGRVETQYF
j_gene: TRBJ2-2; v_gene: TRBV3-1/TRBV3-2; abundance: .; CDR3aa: CASRDRTTGELFF
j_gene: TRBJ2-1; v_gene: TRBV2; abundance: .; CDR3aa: CASTPAGGRGEQFF
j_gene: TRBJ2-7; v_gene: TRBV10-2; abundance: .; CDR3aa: CASSERGGVNYEQYF
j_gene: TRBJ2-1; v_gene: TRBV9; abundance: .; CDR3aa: CASSVATASGSPLSYNEQFF
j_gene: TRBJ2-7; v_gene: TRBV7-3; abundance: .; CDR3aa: CASSFGVRRGPPYEQYF
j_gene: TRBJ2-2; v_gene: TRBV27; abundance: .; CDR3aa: CASSLSGRNTGELFF
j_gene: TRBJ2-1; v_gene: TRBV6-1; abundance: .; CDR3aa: CASSEGRRVTYNEQFF
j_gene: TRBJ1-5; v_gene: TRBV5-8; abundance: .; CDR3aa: CASSLVETGNQPQHF
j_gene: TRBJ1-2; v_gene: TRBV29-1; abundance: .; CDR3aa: CSVLTGANYGYTF
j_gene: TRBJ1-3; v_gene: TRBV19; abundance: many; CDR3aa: CASRPTGSSGNTIYF
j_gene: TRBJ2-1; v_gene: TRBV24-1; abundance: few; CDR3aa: CATSPAGVPSSYNEQFF
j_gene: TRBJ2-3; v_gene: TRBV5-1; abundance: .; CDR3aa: CASSLRWLAETDTQYF
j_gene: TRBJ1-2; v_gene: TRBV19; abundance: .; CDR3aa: CASRDRYYGYTF
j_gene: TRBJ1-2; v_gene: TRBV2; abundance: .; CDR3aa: CASSEALQHNYGYTF
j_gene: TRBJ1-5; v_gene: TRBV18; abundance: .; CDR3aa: CASSPGQGNFNQPQHF
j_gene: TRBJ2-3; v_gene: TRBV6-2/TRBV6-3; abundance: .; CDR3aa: CASSHGGGYTDTQYF
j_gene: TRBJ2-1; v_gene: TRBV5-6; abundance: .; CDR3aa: CASSPSGRPSDEQFF
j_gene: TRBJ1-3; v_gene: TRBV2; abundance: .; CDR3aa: CASNSEREFF
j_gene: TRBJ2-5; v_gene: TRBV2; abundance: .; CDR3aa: CASSENWQGETQYF
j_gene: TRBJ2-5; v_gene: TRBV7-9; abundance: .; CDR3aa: CASSLVSNQETQYF
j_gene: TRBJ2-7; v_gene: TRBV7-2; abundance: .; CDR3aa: CASSSTSGRPEQYF
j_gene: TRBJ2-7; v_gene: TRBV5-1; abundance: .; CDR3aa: CASRTGVSSYEQYF
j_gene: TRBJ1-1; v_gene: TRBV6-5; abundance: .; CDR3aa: CASKLQGAGNFEAFF
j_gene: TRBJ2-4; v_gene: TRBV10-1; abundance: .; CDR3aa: CASTDGGGGGSCKNIQYF
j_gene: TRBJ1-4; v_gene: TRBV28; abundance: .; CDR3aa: CASSSSGLVTNEKLFF
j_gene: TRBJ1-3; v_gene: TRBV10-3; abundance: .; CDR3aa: CAIDRGFGNTIYF
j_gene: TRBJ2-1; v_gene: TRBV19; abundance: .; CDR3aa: CASSRDSSNNEQFF